The 24 T cell receptor beta chains below come from one sample, sequenced in a study of breast tumors, draining lymph nodes, adjacent tissues. Via MiXCR, TCRdb re-called the multiplex PCR reads, giving one row per CDR3 protein. The repertoire has tens of thousands of distinct CDR3 sequences, less than 55% of them found once; the top ten carry roughly a tenth. Sequencing input: breast tumor tissue. Every receptor here comes from a female donor with breast cancer. Some clones in this sample may be carry-over from other donors' samples.

The table lists this clonotype with many counts. This may come from a read error, since a much larger clone is one base off. Since the CDR3 does not end with the conserved phenylalanine or tryptophan, this likely comes from a read error. J is TRBJ2-5 and V is TRBV20-1; D unclear. Germline CDR1 is DFQATT and CDR2 is SNEGSKA (reference sequence). The CDR3 length is 12 residues. Deletions cut 1 base from V and 7 bases from J, with 10 bases between. CDR3 loop: CSARGPLGTQYL. The CDR3 DNA sequence: TGCAGTGCTAGAGGGCCGTTGGGGACCCAGTACCTC.

Regarding this clonotype: This sequence may be a read error, since a much larger clone differs from it by one base. The chain employs TRBV6-5 and TRBJ2-4; D is unresolved. This CDR3 spans 13 amino acids. Between the trimmed V and J ends, which lost 5 bases and 4 bases, there was a span of 9 bases. The germline CDR1 and CDR2 sequences are MNHEY and SVGAGI. The CDR3 DNA reads TGTGCCAGCAGTCACAGCCTAAAAAACATTCAGTACTTC. It specifies CASSHSLKNIQYF.

Turning to this clonotype: Being one base from a much bigger clone, this may be a read error. The V gene is TRBV18, the J gene TRBJ2-1, with 9 positions matching TRBD2. Trimming removed 1 base from V and 6 bases from J; junction bases left unmatched: 4. Germline assignment: CDR1 KGHSH and CDR2 LQKENI. CDR3 length: 15 residues. In nucleotides, the CDR3 is TGTGCCAGCTCACCACGGCTAGCGGGATGCAATGAGCAGTTCTTC. It is translated as CASSPRLAGCNEQFF.

The V gene is TRBV10-1, the J gene TRBJ2-5, with TRBD2 identical over 12 bases. Germline-derived CDR1 and CDR2 are WNHNN and SYGVQD (reference sequence). V shed 6 bases and J 4 bases; nucleotides not matched to a gene: 3. The CDR3 covers 14 residues. Here the CDR3 DNA reads TGCGCCAGCAGGGGGGGACTAGCGGGAGAGACCCAGTACTTC. Protein product: CASRGGLAGETQYF.

The chain joins TRBV20-1 to TRBJ2-3; D is perhaps TRBD1 or TRBD2 (6 bases each). The CDR3 extends over 13 amino acids. V lost 6 bases to trimming and J lost 10 bases, with 20 bases between them. The germline V gene encodes CDR1 DFQATT and CDR2 SNEGSKA (reference sequence). CDR3 DNA sequence: TGCAGTGCAAATGCGGGACAAACCTACGCGCAGTATTTT. Residues: CSANAGQTYAQYF.

The rearrangement links TRBV7-9 to TRBJ2-7, with 8 nucleotides matching TRBD1. From germline, CDR1 is SEHNR and CDR2 FQNEAQ (reference sequence). The CDR3 consists of 14 residues. V was pared by 1 base and J by 4 bases, with 3 bases of the junction left unmatched. The CDR3 DNA sequence: TGTGCCAGCAGCTTAGAGGGACAGGCTTACGAGCAGTACTTC. Its protein is CASSLEGQAYEQYF.

Ten or more counts support this clonotype. The V call is TRBV11-3, the J call TRBJ2-1; possibly TRBD1 for D (6 bases). V shed 3 bases and J shed 7 bases, with 10 bases lying between them. Germline values: CDR1 SGHNT, CDR2 YENEEA. The CDR3 loop spans 13 amino acids. CDR3 DNA sequence: TGTGCCAGCAGCTTGAACAGGGTTAATGAGCAGTTCTTC. This gives the protein CASSLNRVNEQFF. The variable domain in full, completed from reference TRBV11-3 and TRBJ2-1, reads EAGVVQSPRYKIIEKKQPVAFWCNPISGHNTLYWYLQNLGQGPELLIRYENEEAVDDSQLPKDRFSAERLKGVDSTLKIQPAELGDSAVYLCASSLNRVNEQFFGPGTRLTVL.

The V and J genes are TRBV27 and TRBJ1-5, with TRBD1 matching 7 bases. Germline trimming cut 0 bases from V and 6 bases from J; bases unmatched to any gene: 8. The germline V gene encodes CDR1 MNHEY and CDR2 SMNVEV (reference sequence). The CDR3 sequence is 16 residues long. The CDR3: CASSLSAGGPGQPQHF. In DNA form, the CDR3 reads TGTGCCAGCAGTTTATCGGCAGGGGGACCGGGTCAGCCCCAGCATTTT.

This clonotype was observed many times. The chain joins TRBV20-1 to TRBJ1-2, with D unclear. Per the germline V gene, CDR1 is DFQATT and CDR2 is SNEGSKA (reference sequence). CDR3 size: 14 residues. V gave up 1 base and J gave up 7 bases, with 16 bases separating them. The CDR3 reads CSARVPPGRGGYTF. CDR3 coding DNA: TGCAGTGCTAGAGTGCCCCCCGGGCGCGGTGGCTACACCTTC.

The CDR3 protein is CASSLVGTETQYF. In DNA form, the CDR3 reads TGTGCCAGCAGCTTAGTGGGAACAGAGACCCAGTACTTC. The rearrangement links TRBV7-9 to TRBJ2-5; no reliable D call. The V and J ends lost 1 base and 4 bases respectively, with 7 bases between them. Germline CDR1 SEHNR, CDR2 FQNEAQ (reference sequence). CDR3 length: 13 amino acids.

This clonotype was recorded at least ten times. The rearrangement links TRBV6-4 to TRBJ2-1, with a possible D match to TRBD2 (8 bases). Germline-derived CDR1 and CDR2 are MRHNA and SNTAGT. The CDR3 runs 16 residues. The germline V and J ends were trimmed by 0 bases and 5 bases, with 14 bases remaining between them. DNA for the CDR3: TGTGCCAGCAGTGACTCCTTCGGGAGGGGGCACAATGAGCAGTTCTTC. It specifies CASSDSFGRGHNEQFF.

There are many counts of this clonotype. The V gene is TRBV24-1, the J gene TRBJ2-1; TRBD2 matches at 8 bases. Germline values: CDR1 KGHDR, CDR2 SFDVKD. The trim removed 9 bases at V and 2 bases at J, leaving 5 bases unmatched. The CDR3 runs to 14 residues. This CDR3 reads CATESGSTYNEQFF. In nucleotides, the CDR3 is TGTGCCACCGAGAGCGGGAGCACCTACAATGAGCAGTTCTTC.

Regarding this clonotype: This sequence may be a read error, since a much larger clone differs from it by one base. This chain links TRBV5-6 with TRBJ2-3; D may correspond to TRBD1 or TRBD2 (6 bases each). This CDR3 contains 14 residues. Germline CDR1 and CDR2: SGHDT and YYEEEE. The V end lost 5 bases, the J end lost 7 bases, and 17 bases lay between the germline ends. CDR3 sequence (DNA): TGTGCCAGCAGTGGTAGGACAGCGGGTAATACGCAGTATTTT. Amino acids: CASSGRTAGNTQYF.

In its sample, this clonotype was seen many times. The chain couples TRBV27 to TRBJ2-7, with 12 positions matching TRBD2. The V and J ends lost 1 base and 1 base, in that order; junction bases with no gene match: 5. Germline assignment: CDR1 MNHEY and CDR2 SMNVEV (reference sequence). The CDR3 has 17 amino acids. CDR3 loop: CASSLYGTSGPSYEQYF. CDR3 DNA sequence: TGTGCCAGCAGTTTATACGGGACTAGCGGGCCGTCCTACGAGCAGTACTTC.

The rearrangement uses TRBV6-2 or TRBV6-3 and TRBJ2-7; 9 bases match TRBD1. The germline V gene has CDR1 MNHEY and CDR2 SVGEGT. The CDR3 consists of 12 residues. The J segment lost 9 bases and the V segment lost 10 bases, leaving 10 bases of the junction unmatched. The chain's CDR3 is CATGDRVFGQYF. The CDR3 nucleotides read TGTGCCACCGGGGACAGGGTTTTCGGGCAGTACTTC.

This rearrangement joins TRBV20-1 to TRBJ2-7, with unresolved D. CDR1 DFQATT and CDR2 SNEGSKA come from the germline V gene (reference sequence). CDR3 size: 13 residues. Trimming shortened V by 3 bases and J by 6 bases, and 15 bases separated the two germline ends. The CDR3 DNA is TGCAGTGCTAGCGTCGCAGGATCATCCGAGCAGTACTTC. Translation: CSASVAGSSEQYF.

Concerning this clonotype itself: At one of its ends the junction is not consistent with the germline gene, which may arise from a read error. The J gene is TRBJ2-5, the V gene TRBV9, with D perhaps matching TRBD2 (5 bases). In germline, CDR1 is SGDLS, CDR2 YYNGEE. The CDR3 is 15 residues long. The CDR3 here is CAGSVGTSLTDTQYF. The DNA of the CDR3 is TGTGCCGGCAGCGTAGGAACTAGTTTAACAGATACGCAGTACTTC. Full variable domain (missing parts from reference TRBV9 and TRBJ2-5): DSGVTQTPKHLITATGQRVTLRCSPRSGDLSVYWYQQSLDQGLQFLIQYYNGEERAKGNILERFSAQQFPDLHSELNLSSLELGDSALYFCAGSVGTSLTDTQYFGPGTRLLVL.

Points on this clonotype: The conserved phenylalanine or tryptophan is not found at the CDR3 terminus, so this likely reflects a read error. CDR3 residues: CASRAQNPGQGGTQYS. CDR3 in DNA: TGTGCCAGTAGGGCCCAAAATCCGGGACAGGGTGGGACCCAGTACTCC. J is TRBJ2-5 and V is TRBV19; 9 bases line up with TRBD1. The CDR3 runs 16 residues. Germline V gene lookup returns CDR1 LNHDA and CDR2 SQIVND (reference sequence). V was pared by 6 bases and J by 7 bases, with 15 bases of the junction left unmatched.

The chain employs TRBV10-3 and TRBJ2-5; possibly TRBD1 for D (6 bases). The CDR3 has 14 residues. Trimming removed 4 bases at V and 5 bases at J, with 14 bases between. Germline V gene sequence: CDR1 ENHRY, CDR2 SYGVKD. DNA for the CDR3: TGTGCCATCAGTGCTAGACGGCAGGGGGAGACCCAGTACTTC. Encoded protein: CAISARRQGETQYF.

This clonotype was detected ten times or more. This sequence joins TRBV4-3 and TRBJ2-7; tentative D call: TRBD2 (5 bases). Germline V CDR1 and CDR2: LGHNA, YSLEER. The CDR3 is 15 amino acids. V lost 0 bases, J lost 7 bases, and 16 bases lay in between. This CDR3 is CASSQDYRLAGEQYF. CDR3 nucleotide sequence: TGCGCCAGCAGCCAAGATTATCGGCTAGCCGGGGAGCAGTACTTC.

Many counts were recorded for this clonotype. This chain joins TRBV10-3 and TRBJ1-2; maybe TRBD1 (5 bases). Trimming pared 0 bases from V and 8 bases from J, leaving 16 bases between. The germline V gene encodes CDR1 ENHRY and CDR2 SYGVKD. The CDR3 has 15 amino acids. The CDR3 spells CAISESEGIGAGYTF. The CDR3 nucleotides are TGTGCCATCAGTGAGTCCGAGGGGATTGGGGCAGGCTACACCTTC.

The chain links TRBV7-9 to TRBJ2-1; 9 bases line up with TRBD2. The CDR3 sequence is 17 residues long. CDR1 is SEHNR, CDR2 FQNEAQ, per germline (reference sequence). Trimming cost V 6 bases and J 6 bases; bases outside gene matches: 15. This CDR3 reads CASSQLTGTSLGNEQFF. CDR3 sequence (DNA): TGTGCCAGCAGTCAACTCACCGGGACTAGCCTCGGCAATGAGCAGTTCTTC. Full variable domain (missing parts from reference TRBV7-9 and TRBJ2-1): DTGVSQNPRHKITKRGQNVTFRCDPISEHNRLYWYRQTLGQGPEFLTYFQNEAQLEKSRLLSDRFSAERPKGSFSTLEIQRTEQGDSAMYLCASSQLTGTSLGNEQFFGPGTRLTVL.

This clonotype was observed at least ten times. This chain links TRBV3-1 with TRBJ2-5, with D hard to call. V was cut by 0 bases and J by 5 bases, with 7 bases left in between. This CDR3 comprises 13 residues. Looked up from germline, CDR1 is LGHDT and CDR2 is YNNKEL (reference sequence). The CDR3 DNA is TGTGCCAGCAGCCAAGATTTTGAGGAGACCCAGTACTTC. Translating it yields CASSQDFEETQYF.

V gene TRBV9 combines with J gene TRBJ2-5; TRBD2 matches 9 bases. This CDR3 comprises 15 residues. Germline loops: CDR1 SGDLS, CDR2 YYNGEE. Unmatched junction bases numbered 14, after V lost 3 bases and J lost 11 bases. The CDR3 nucleotides read TGTGCCAGCAGCGGTGGGACTAGCCTGGAGGGAGAGCAGTACTTC. This encodes CASSGGTSLEGEQYF. The whole variable domain, filled in from reference TRBV9 and TRBJ2-5, reads DSGVTQTPKHLITATGQRVTLRCSPRSGDLSVYWYQQSLDQGLQFLIQYYNGEERAKGNILERFSAQQFPDLHSELNLSSLELGDSALYFCASSGGTSLEGEQYFGPGTRLLVL.